Reported below is one T cell receptor (beta chain). Under the authors' procedure: For nucleated cells, counts were estimated from reference gene primer amplification. Sequenced by immunoSEQ multiplex PCR; TCRdb stores in-frame clones only, minus some. The V and J calls and clone size were taken over from that table, and D and trimming were inferred from the DNA. The sample lists about 15,000 clones; around 80% were seen once. The germline gives CDR1 GTSNPN, CDR2 SVGIG (reference sequence). This CDR3 spans 13 amino acids. The V end was cut by 4 bases, the J end by 1 base, with 10 bases between. This record belongs to a study of blood T cell repertoires in COVID-19. Study-wide context: Acute and convalescent COVID-19 specimens originated in the United States, Italy and Spain. T cells, B-cell-depleted T cells, or PBMCs supplied cDNA or gDNA.

J is TRBJ1-1 and V is TRBV30; TRBD1 might be the D (5 bases). What was sequenced was peripheral blood. The clonotype originates from a man aged 55 to 70 with active or convalescent COVID-19. The CDR3 bases are TGTGCCTGGACCGGGGGGTCGAACACTGAAGCTTTCTTT. Translated, it gives CAWTGGSNTEAFF.